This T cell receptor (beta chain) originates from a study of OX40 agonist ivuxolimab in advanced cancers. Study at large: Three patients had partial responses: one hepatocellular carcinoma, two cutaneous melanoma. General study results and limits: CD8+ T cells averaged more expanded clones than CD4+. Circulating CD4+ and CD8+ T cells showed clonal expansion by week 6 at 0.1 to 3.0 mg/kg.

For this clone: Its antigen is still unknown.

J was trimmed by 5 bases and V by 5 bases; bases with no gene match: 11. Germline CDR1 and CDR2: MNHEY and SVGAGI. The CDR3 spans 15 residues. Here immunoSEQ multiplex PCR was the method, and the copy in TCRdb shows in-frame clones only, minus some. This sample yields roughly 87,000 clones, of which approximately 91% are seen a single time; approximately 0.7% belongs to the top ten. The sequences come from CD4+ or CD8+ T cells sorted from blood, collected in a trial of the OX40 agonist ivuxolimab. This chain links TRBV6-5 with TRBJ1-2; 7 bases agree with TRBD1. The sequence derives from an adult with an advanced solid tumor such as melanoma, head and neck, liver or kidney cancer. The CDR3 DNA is TGTGCCAGCAGTACAACCTACGGGACAGATTATGGCTACACCTTC. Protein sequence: CASSTTYGTDYGYTF.